This TCR beta chain was recovered during a study of identical twins (TCRdb year 2016). For the study in its entirety: To test whether fetal clonotypes persist, this study deep-sequenced TCR alpha and beta repertoires from monozygotic twins, from unrelated adults of various ages, and from cord blood. To rule out contamination, replicate twin experiments were performed at different times with different library preparation protocols.

Notes on this clonotype: Its antigen specificity is not known. Base qualities are not provided; no much larger clone lies one nucleotide away.

Broad study findings and their caveats: Because the same donors could not be followed over many years, conclusions were based on cross-sectional statistical analysis. In monozygotic twins, out-of-frame TCR alpha sharing was systematically underestimated by recombination models, although the models agreed with sharing between unrelated individuals. Invariant T cells such as MAIT and iNKT could partly confound zero-insertion analyses, though diverse VJ usage argued against this for most clonotypes. The excess sharing between twins in beta out-of-frame sequences was weaker because fewer shared sequences reduced the signal-to-noise ratio. Compared with coincidental sharing between unrelated individuals, an excess of low generation-probability sequences was observed among out-of-frame TCR alpha sequences shared between twins. Abundant cord blood beta clonotypes carried fewer insertions; young adult naive repertoires showed a weaker similar trend, while memory repertoires showed none.

Only healthy Caucasian donors were included. The twin cohort comprised three pairs of female monozygotic twins, all aged about 18 to 29 years. Positive isolation kits from Invitrogen were used to isolate the CD4+ and CD8+ T cell populations. The library came from 5' RACE. TCRdb lists the instrument as Illumina HiSeq 2000. A universal primer binding site was introduced by template switching, and a unique molecular identifier was present in the final cDNA, enabling accurate counting of TCR cDNA molecules. Specific primers in the conserved constant-segment region were used to synthesize first-strand cDNA for TCR alpha and beta chains. To control for contamination, every cDNA library was double barcoded, receiving both a SMART-Mk sample barcode and Illumina barcodes. TruSeq adapter sequences, together with Illumina sample barcodes, were added in two successive PCR steps. TCR alpha and beta cDNA libraries were sequenced on the Illumina HiSeq platform with custom primers. The source study handled its data this way. MiGEC was used to process raw reads and extract unique molecular identifiers, and MiXCR was used to find CDR3 positions. Recombination models were inferred per individual with the repgenHMM and IGoR tools using an EM algorithm. The analysis of shared clonotypes was done with the tcR package in R, with sharing normalized by the product of cloneset sizes. To study raw recombination free of thymic and clonal selection effects, out-of-frame nonproductive sequences were analyzed. TCRdb trimmed public reads at Q25 via fastp, called clones via MiXCR and kept in-frame beta chains. Merged by CDR3 protein, the rows form single entries marked with the most common genes and DNA. The V and J calls come from TCRdb's annotation, not from the publication. This sample comprises 300,000 to 400,000 distinct CDR3 sequences, 10% to 15% of them detected only once. 7.2% of the sample is taken by the ten largest.

Measured from the cysteine to the phenylalanine, the CDR3 is 15 residues long. This entry keeps only the CDR3 DNA: 45 bases, framed from base 1. CDR1 and CDR2, per the germline V gene, are LGHNT and FRNRAP. These data were also reused for a study on yellow fever vaccine responses in identical twins. The second study's authors report: According to the authors, the vaccine-induced T cell response in identical twins seemed to be partly convergent and partly specific to each individual. In identical twins, the study followed T cell clones that responded to the vaccine with precision.

The TCR was taken from a woman under 30 in good health. The specimen sequenced was CD8+ T cells sorted from blood. This chain joins TRBV12-5 to TRBJ2-1; the D gene is perhaps TRBD1, from 6 matching bases. The DNA reads as follows: TGTGCCAGCTGCCAAGACAGGCGGGCAGACAATGAGCAGTTCTTC. This gives the protein CASCQDRRADNEQFF.